The 23 T cell receptor beta chains listed next were all sequenced from one sample in a study of tumor-infiltrating lymphocytes in oesophageal squamous cell carcinoma. One entry per CDR3 protein results from TCRdb running MiXCR on the PCR reads. The table shows over 15,000 distinct CDR3 sequences, with about 54% occurring only once. Source material: esophageal tumor tissue. These receptors were taken from a female donor with esophageal squamous cell carcinoma.

This chain links TRBV7-3 with TRBJ2-2, with 8 bases that match TRBD1. Germline trimming cut 3 bases from V and 8 bases from J; bases unmatched to any gene: 8. The germline gives CDR1 SGHTA, CDR2 FQGTGA. The CDR3 is 15 residues long. CDR3 DNA: TGTGCCAGCAGCTTTCCCCAGGGGGCTGGAGGGGAGCTGTTTTTT. This encodes CASSFPQGAGGELFF.

The rearrangement joins TRBV12-3 or TRBV12-4 to TRBJ1-5; D might be TRBD1 (5 bases). This CDR3 spans 12 amino acids. Trimming left V 3 bases short and J 7 bases short, with 7 bases between. DNA for the CDR3: TGTGCCAGCAGTTTTCGGGGGCAGCCCCAGCATTTT. Residues: CASSFRGQPQHF.

The chain combines TRBV7-6 with TRBJ2-1, with 9 bases lining up with TRBD2. The J call is uncertain, as TRBJ2-3 better fits the DNA end. CDR1 and CDR2 (germline): SGHVS, FNYEAQ. The CDR3 extends over 17 amino acids. The CDR3 here is CASSLGNQREAGDTQYF. The CDR3 DNA is TGTGCCAGCAGCTTGGGGAACCAGCGGGAGGCCGGAGATACGCAGTATTTT.

This clonotype was seen ten or more times. The chain joins TRBV6-1 to TRBJ1-1, with 9 bases identical to TRBD1. CDR1 and CDR2 from the germline V gene are MNHNS and SASEGT. CDR3 length: 15 residues. Germline trimming cut 4 bases from V and 0 bases from J; bases unmatched to any gene: 3. DNA for the CDR3: TGTGCCAGCAGTGGAGACAGGGGGATGAACACTGAAGCTTTCTTT. It specifies CASSGDRGMNTEAFF.

Notes on this clonotype: At one end the junction does not follow the germline gene, possibly because of a read error. The V gene is TRBV7-1, the J gene TRBJ1-1, with D maybe TRBD1 (5 bases). TRBV7-1 qualifies as an ORF whose function is uncertain. The length of the CDR3 is 15 residues. The CDR3 region has the DNA TGTGCCAGCACCTCAGGCGGGGGTCGGGGGGCTGAAGCTTTCTTT. Protein: CASTSGGGRGAEAFF.

The chain combines TRBV7-6 with TRBJ2-7; D is uncertain. Near its end, the DNA agrees better with TRBJ2-1, so the J call may be wrong. The CDR3 is 12 residues long. Looked up from germline, CDR1 is SGHVS and CDR2 is FNYEAQ. This CDR3 is CASSDGHNEQFF. For the CDR3, the DNA is TGTGCCAGCAGCGACGGACACAATGAGCAGTTCTTC.

This clonotype was observed a handful of times. The V gene is TRBV7-9, the J gene TRBJ2-1; possibly TRBD2 for D (5 bases). This CDR3 is built from 16 residues. Trimming shortened V by 5 bases and J by 5 bases, and 19 bases separated the two germline ends. Per the germline V gene, CDR1 is SEHNR and CDR2 is FQNEAQ (reference sequence). CDR3 protein: CASSRGLDRAHNEQFF. DNA for the CDR3: TGTGCCAGCAGCCGAGGGTTGGACCGCGCACACAATGAGCAGTTCTTC.

The sample holds a few counts of this clonotype. The V gene is TRBV7-6, the J gene TRBJ2-5; the match to TRBD2 covers 7 bases. CDR3 length: 14 residues. Germline-derived CDR1 and CDR2 are SGHVS and FNYEAQ. With V trimmed by 5 bases and J by 5 bases, 8 bases remained unmatched. The CDR3 sequence: CASSPPWGGETQYF. The CDR3, as DNA: TGTGCCAGCAGCCCCCCTTGGGGAGGGGAGACCCAGTACTTC.

This chain connects TRBV7-2 to TRBJ2-5; D is possibly TRBD2 (6 bases). Trimming left V 2 bases short and J 5 bases short, with 9 bases between. Looked up from germline, CDR1 is SGHTA and CDR2 is FQGNSA. This CDR3 region has 13 residues. CDR3 sequence reads: CASSLSGGETQYF. In DNA form, the CDR3 reads TGTGCCAGCAGCTTATCTGGGGGGGAGACCCAGTACTTC.

The J gene is TRBJ2-5, the V gene TRBV28; TRBD1 agrees at 10 bases. CDR1 and CDR2 (germline): MDHEN, SYDVKM. V gave up 3 bases and J gave up 5 bases; unmatched junction bases: 3. The CDR3 length is 14 residues. DNA for the CDR3: TGTGCCAGCAGTTTCGACAGGGGGCGTGAGACCCAGTACTTC. Translation: CASSFDRGRETQYF.

This clonotype was observed a few times. V usage is TRBV7-2 and J usage is TRBJ2-7; tentatively, D is TRBD1 or TRBD2 (7 bases each). The CDR3 is 15 residues long. The germline V gene encodes CDR1 SGHTA and CDR2 FQGNSA. Trimming removed 1 base from V and 5 bases from J, with 15 bases in between. Here the CDR3 reads CASSLVSRGGHEQYF. In DNA form, the CDR3 reads TGTGCCAGCAGCTTAGTCTCCAGGGGGGGACACGAGCAGTACTTC.

This clonotype is medium-sized in the sample. The chain has TRBV7-8 and TRBJ2-7; D possibly matches TRBD1 or TRBD2 (5 bases each). The CDR3 is made up of 15 amino acids. CDR1 SGHVS and CDR2 FQNEAQ come from the germline V gene. V shed 4 bases and J shed 7 bases, with 20 bases lying between them. The CDR3: CASSYRGRGAHEQYF. CDR3 coding DNA: TGTGCCAGCAGCTATCGGGGCAGAGGGGCACATGAGCAGTACTTC.

The rearrangement uses TRBV27 and TRBJ2-6; D is possibly TRBD1 (5 bases). The J call could be wrong; TRBJ2-1 is a better fit for the DNA end. This CDR3 region has 14 residues. Germline V gene sequence: CDR1 MNHEY, CDR2 SMNVEV (reference sequence). This chain's CDR3 is CASSLSGRVYEQFF. CDR3 DNA sequence: TGTGCCAGCAGTTTATCGGGCAGGGTCTACGAGCAGTTCTTC.

V gene TRBV6-1 combines with J gene TRBJ2-2; TRBD2 agrees at 8 bases. Germline CDR1 and CDR2: MNHNS and SASEGT. The CDR3 is made up of 14 amino acids. Unmatched junction bases numbered 4, after V lost 10 bases and J lost 0 bases. Written as DNA, the CDR3 is TGTGCCACCCTGACTAGCGCGAACACCGGGGAGCTGTTTTTT. It is translated as CATLTSANTGELFF.

This clonotype was found many times. This chain joins TRBV5-5 and TRBJ1-4, with D possibly matching TRBD1 (6 bases). V was trimmed by 1 base and J by 8 bases, leaving 15 bases between them. The CDR3 length is 15 residues. The germline V gene has CDR1 SGHKS and CDR2 YYEKEE (reference sequence). The CDR3 DNA follows: TGTGCCAGCAGCTTGACAGGGTTTTCGGCGGAAAAACTGTTTTTT. It codes for CASSLTGFSAEKLFF.

This clonotype was recorded once. V is TRBV7-3 and J is TRBJ2-3; the match to TRBD2 covers 9 bases. This CDR3 is 15 amino acids long. The J segment lost 5 bases and the V segment lost 8 bases, leaving 11 bases of the junction unmatched. The germline V gene has CDR1 SGHTA and CDR2 FQGTGA. The CDR3 DNA is TGTGCCAGCGCACTAGGCGGGGGGGTAGTAGATACGCAGTATTTT. As protein: CASALGGGVVDTQYF.

With respect to this clonotype: The CDR3 does not close with the conserved phenylalanine or tryptophan, likely indicating a read error. It is unclear where the CDR3 begins or ends on the DNA, so no DNA is shown, and the CDR3 is as TCRdb lists it. This chain connects TRBV28 to TRBJ2-7; the D segment call TRBD1 is taken from the table without a DNA check. Inclusive of both ends, the CDR3 amounts to 15 amino acids. The germline V gene has CDR1 MDHEN and CDR2 SYDVKM. CDR3 sequence: CASRAPHDYGYTFGS.

Here the CDR3 reads CASSLSTDWEQYF. DNA of the CDR3: TGTGCCAGCAGCCTTAGTACAGACTGGGAGCAGTACTTC. The genes are TRBV28 and TRBJ2-7; no clear D. The CDR3 runs to 13 residues. Per the germline V gene, CDR1 is MDHEN and CDR2 is SYDVKM. The V end was cut by 6 bases, the J end by 7 bases, with 16 bases between.

This rearrangement joins TRBV6-1 to TRBJ2-7; D not certain. The J call is in doubt because the DNA end fits TRBJ1-2 better. Germline V gene sequence: CDR1 MNHNS, CDR2 SASEGT. This CDR3 is 12 amino acids long. The DNA of the CDR3 is TGTGCCAGCAGTGAAGTTAGGGATGGCTACACCTTC. Its protein is CASSEVRDGYTF.

The rearrangement links TRBV7-2 to TRBJ1-6; 8 nucleotides agree with TRBD1. The V gene end was trimmed by 1 base and the J gene end by 6 bases; junction bases not matched to a gene: 5. Germline values: CDR1 SGHTA, CDR2 FQGNSA. This CDR3 is built from 16 residues. The CDR3 sequence is CASSLEGQASNSPLHF. DNA for the CDR3: TGTGCCAGCAGCTTAGAGGGACAGGCGTCTAATTCACCCCTCCACTTT.

The rearrangement joins TRBV11-2 to TRBJ2-5; D might be TRBD1 or TRBD2, each matching 6 bases. The DNA matches TRBJ2-7 better at its end, which makes the J call doubtful. The length of the CDR3 is 13 residues. Looked up from germline, CDR1 is SGHAT and CDR2 is FQNNGV. CDR3 protein: CASSFQGGYEQYF. The CDR3 nucleotides read TGTGCCAGCAGCTTCCAAGGGGGGTACGAGCAGTACTTC.

This clonotype was seen at least ten times. V is TRBV28 and J is TRBJ2-7, with D uncertain. This CDR3 is built from 14 residues. V was clipped by 5 bases and J by 3 bases, with 14 bases between them. Germline values: CDR1 MDHEN, CDR2 SYDVKM. The CDR3 protein is CASSTPALIYEQYF. CDR3 DNA sequence: TGTGCCAGCAGTACCCCGGCACTTATCTACGAGCAGTACTTC.

This rearrangement joins TRBV12-3 or TRBV12-4 to TRBJ2-5; 12 bases fit TRBD2. With the DNA end fitting TRBJ2-1 better, the J assignment may be wrong. This CDR3 is 16 amino acids long. This chain's CDR3 is CASSLASGRVTDEQFF. CDR3 bases: TGTGCCAGCAGTTTGGCTAGCGGGAGGGTTACCGATGAGCAGTTCTTC.